Listed below are T cell receptor beta chains from one sample, sequenced in a study of T cells in localized non-small cell lung cancer. Measured with immunoSEQ multiplex PCR; TCRdb has only the in-frame clones, and not every one. The sample shows about 59,000 clones, more than 85% of them seen only once. Sequences were derived from peripheral blood, sampled before any cancer treatment. These receptors came from a man aged 35-75 years with stage I lung adenocarcinoma. Each CDR3 is given with its conserved first and last residue. A D gene is named only where the DNA matches it firmly. Some rows have no size entry. The others give once, few or many, or a class for an expanded clone.

size: -
V: TRBV6-6
D: -
J: TRBJ1-1
CDR3: CASSNDANTEAFF
DNA: TGTGCCAGCAGCAACGACGCCAACACTGAAGCTTTCTTT

size: -
V: TRBV18
D: TRBD1
J: TRBJ1-1
CDR3: CASSLGTENTEAFF
DNA: TGTGCCAGCTCACTTGGGACAGAGAACACTGAAGCTTTCTTT

size: -
V: TRBV7-9
D: -
J: TRBJ1-2
CDR3: CASSSGTQNYGYTF
DNA: TGTGCCAGCAGCTCCGGGACACAGAACTATGGCTACACCTTC

size: -
V: TRBV11-2
D: TRBD2
J: TRBJ2-2
CDR3: CASSLPGGPNTGELFF
DNA: TGTGCCAGCAGCTTACCGGGGGGACCGAACACCGGGGAGCTGTTTTTT

size: -
V: TRBV11-3
D: TRBD2
J: TRBJ2-2
CDR3: CASSLGDRLAANTGELFF
DNA: TGTGCCAGCAGCCTAGGCGATAGGCTAGCGGCAAACACCGGGGAGCTGTTTTTT

size: once
V: TRBV27
D: TRBD1
J: TRBJ2-7
CDR3: CASSSTSDRGLHEQYF
DNA: TGTGCCAGCAGTTCAACCTCCGACAGGGGGCTTCACGAGCAGTACTTC

size: once
V: TRBV4-3
D: -
J: TRBJ2-7
CDR3: CASSQEASAYEQYF
DNA: TGCGCCAGCAGCCAAGAAGCGTCAGCCTACGAGCAGTACTTC

size: -
V: TRBV19
D: TRBD1
J: TRBJ2-6
CDR3: CASTGTGSSWAGANVLTF
DNA: TGTGCCAGTACAGGGACAGGAAGTTCATGGGCTGGGGCCAACGTCCTGACTTTC

size: -
V: TRBV5-4
D: -
J: TRBJ2-7
CDR3: CASSPLAALHDEQYF
DNA: TGTGCCAGCAGCCCCTTAGCGGCGCTTCATGACGAGCAGTACTTC

size: -
V: TRBV7-7
D: -
J: TRBJ2-2
CDR3: CASSLVGAGELFF
DNA: TGTGCTAGCAGCTTAGTGGGGGCCGGGGAGCTGTTTTTT

size: once
V: TRBV4-2
D: -
J: TRBJ1-5
CDR3: CASSHYGAGIDQPQHF
DNA: TGTGCCAGCAGCCATTATGGGGCAGGGATTGATCAGCCCCAGCATTTT

size: -
V: TRBV9
D: -
J: TRBJ2-5
CDR3: CASSVGAVDLQETQYF
DNA: TGTGCCAGCAGCGTAGGGGCAGTTGATTTACAAGAGACCCAGTACTTC

size: -
V: TRBV11-3
D: TRBD1
J: TRBJ1-4
CDR3: CASSRQGAREKLFF
DNA: TGTGCCAGCAGTCGACAGGGGGCGCGGGAAAAACTGTTTTTT

size: -
V: TRBV2
D: -
J: TRBJ1-2
CDR3: CASSAATKGWGYTF
DNA: TGTGCCAGCAGTGCCGCGACGAAAGGATGGGGCTACACCTTC

size: -
V: TRBV6-6
D: -
J: TRBJ2-5
CDR3: CASSYSIGGQETQYF
DNA: TGTGCCAGCAGTTACTCGATAGGGGGGCAAGAGACCCAGTACTTC

size: -
V: TRBV21-1
D: -
J: TRBJ2-1
CDR3: CASSLPVAGGNEQFF
DNA: -

size: -
V: TRBV28
D: TRBD1
J: TRBJ2-2
CDR3: CASSRTGENTGELFF
DNA: TGTGCCAGCAGCCGGACAGGGGAAAACACCGGGGAGCTGTTTTTT

size: once
V: TRBV11-2
D: TRBD2
J: TRBJ2-7
CDR3: CASSLGLAENYEQYF
DNA: TGTGCCAGCAGCTTAGGACTAGCGGAGAACTACGAGCAGTACTTC

size: -
V: TRBV5-4
D: TRBD1
J: TRBJ1-1
CDR3: CASSLETGDTEAFF
DNA: TGTGCCAGCAGCTTGGAAACAGGGGACACTGAAGCTTTCTTT

size: -
V: TRBV4-1
D: -
J: TRBJ2-5
CDR3: CASSQEAIQGQETQYF
DNA: TGCGCCAGCAGCCAAGAAGCGATACAGGGCCAAGAGACCCAGTACTTC

size: -
V: TRBV28
D: TRBD2
J: TRBJ2-7
CDR3: CASSPGNLAGLDEQYF
DNA: TGTGCCAGCAGTCCAGGTAATCTAGCGGGACTCGACGAGCAGTACTTC

size: -
V: TRBV11-2
D: -
J: TRBJ2-1
CDR3: CASRENTGTENNEQFF
DNA: TGTGCCAGCAGGGAGAACACCGGGACGGAAAACAATGAGCAGTTCTTC

size: -
V: TRBV7-9
D: TRBD1
J: TRBJ2-6
CDR3: CASRGPGQGTSGANVLTF
DNA: TGTGCCAGCAGGGGCCCGGGACAGGGCACCTCTGGGGCCAACGTCCTGACTTTC

size: -
V: TRBV19
D: TRBD1
J: TRBJ2-5
CDR3: CASNKRQGALETQYF
DNA: TGTGCCAGTAATAAGCGGCAGGGGGCTTTGGAGACCCAGTACTTC

size: -
V: TRBV19
D: TRBD1
J: TRBJ1-2
CDR3: CASSPIWGQGYGYTF
DNA: TGTGCCAGTAGCCCCATTTGGGGACAGGGCTATGGCTACACCTTC

size: few
V: TRBV30
D: -
J: TRBJ1-1
CDR3: CAWSRQLETEAFF
DNA: TGTGCCTGGAGTCGGCAGCTGGAAACTGAAGCTTTCTTT

size: -
V: TRBV19
D: -
J: TRBJ2-1
CDR3: CASSRGRGAGYNEQFF
DNA: TGTGCCAGTAGTAGGGGGCGGGGTGCGGGCTACAATGAGCAGTTCTTC

size: medium-sized
V: TRBV6-1
D: -
J: TRBJ2-3
CDR3: CASRGTGLSTDTQYF
DNA: TGTGCCAGCAGGGGAACAGGGCTGAGCACAGATACGCAGTATTTT

size: -
V: TRBV25-1
D: -
J: TRBJ2-5
CDR3: CASSESGGSWETQYF
DNA: TGTGCCAGCAGTGAGTCGGGGGGCAGTTGGGAGACCCAGTACTTC

size: -
V: TRBV7-2
D: -
J: TRBJ2-7
CDR3: CASSRTTSLQYF
DNA: TGTGCCAGCAGCCGTACAACAAGTCTCCAGTACTTC

size: -
V: TRBV6-5
D: -
J: TRBJ2-7
CDR3: CASSYVSSSYEQYF
DNA: TGTGCCAGCAGTTACGTCAGCAGTTCCTACGAGCAGTACTTC

size: -
V: TRBV7-8
D: TRBD1
J: TRBJ2-2
CDR3: CASSPGQVELFF
DNA: TGTGCCAGCAGCCCGGGACAGGTGGAGCTGTTTTTT

size: -
V: TRBV7-6
D: -
J: TRBJ2-1
CDR3: CASSLIMDNEQFF
DNA: TGTGCCAGCAGCTTAATTATGGACAATGAGCAGTTCTTC

size: -
V: TRBV19
D: -
J: TRBJ2-5
CDR3: CASSPTYRYQETQYF
DNA: TGTGCCAGTAGCCCCACCTACCGGTACCAAGAGACCCAGTACTTC

size: -
V: TRBV5-5
D: -
J: TRBJ2-3
CDR3: CASSLRGAFTDTQYF
DNA: TGTGCCAGCAGCTTGAGGGGAGCCTTCACAGATACGCAGTATTTT

size: -
V: TRBV7-8
D: TRBD2
J: TRBJ2-2
CDR3: CASSEGLARTGELFF
DNA: TGTGCCAGCAGTGAAGGACTAGCGCGCACCGGGGAGCTGTTTTTT

size: -
V: TRBV9
D: -
J: TRBJ2-3
CDR3: CASTRSPTTDTQYF
DNA: TGTGCCAGCACCCGGAGCCCGACCACAGATACGCAGTATTTT

size: once
V: TRBV7-2
D: TRBD2
J: TRBJ2-3
CDR3: CASSLVGGSGSADTQYF
DNA: TGTGCCAGCAGCTTAGTCGGAGGTAGCGGGAGTGCAGATACGCAGTATTTT

size: -
V: TRBV5-4
D: TRBD1
J: TRBJ1-4
CDR3: CASSLRTGDNEKLFF
DNA: TGTGCCAGCAGCCTAAGGACAGGTGATAATGAAAAACTGTTTTTT

size: -
V: TRBV9
D: TRBD2
J: TRBJ2-1
CDR3: CASSAQGLSYNEQFF
DNA: TGTGCCAGCAGCGCCCAGGGACTATCTTACAATGAGCAGTTCTTC

size: -
V: TRBV6-6
D: -
J: TRBJ2-2
CDR3: CASLGGGMTGELFF
DNA: TGTGCTTCACTGGGGGGCGGGATGACCGGGGAGCTGTTTTTT

size: few
V: TRBV4-3
D: -
J: TRBJ1-3
CDR3: CASSQQDGNTIYF
DNA: TGCGCCAGCAGCCAGCAGGATGGAAACACCATATATTTT

size: once
V: TRBV27
D: -
J: TRBJ2-7
CDR3: CASTGPGYEQYF
DNA: TGTGCCAGCACGGGACCTGGCTACGAGCAGTACTTC

size: -
V: TRBV9
D: TRBD1
J: TRBJ2-2
CDR3: CASSPSIFWDRAAGELFF
DNA: TGTGCCAGCAGCCCATCCATTTTCTGGGACAGGGCGGCCGGGGAGCTGTTTTTT

size: few
V: TRBV11-2
D: TRBD1
J: TRBJ2-5
CDR3: CASSLGQGETQYF
DNA: TGTGCCAGCAGCTTAGGACAGGGAGAGACCCAGTACTTC

size: -
V: TRBV2
D: -
J: TRBJ2-2
CDR3: CATRIGGTGELFF
DNA: TGTGCCACCCGAATTGGGGGGACCGGGGAGCTGTTTTTT

size: -
V: TRBV11-2
D: -
J: TRBJ2-5
CDR3: CASSPPVEETQYF
DNA: TGTGCCAGCAGCCCCCCGGTGGAAGAGACCCAGTACTTC

size: medium-sized
V: TRBV7-9
D: -
J: TRBJ2-7
CDR3: CASRSPGSSYEQYF
DNA: TGTGCCAGCAGGAGCCCAGGGAGCTCCTACGAGCAGTACTTC

size: -
V: TRBV7-9
D: TRBD2
J: TRBJ2-1
CDR3: CASSLVLAGNNEQFF
DNA: TGTGCCAGCAGCTTAGTCCTAGCGGGGAACAATGAGCAGTTCTTC

size: -
V: TRBV11-2
D: TRBD2
J: TRBJ2-1
CDR3: CASSFRGRAIDEQFF
DNA: TGTGCCAGCAGCTTTCGCGGGAGGGCCATCGATGAGCAGTTCTTC

size: -
V: TRBV10-2
D: -
J: TRBJ2-5
CDR3: CASQRGSSGETQYF
DNA: TGCGCCAGCCAGAGAGGGAGTTCTGGGGAGACCCAGTACTTC

size: -
V: TRBV27
D: -
J: TRBJ2-1
CDR3: CASSLAGRLNEQFF
DNA: TGTGCCAGCAGTTTAGCGGGAAGACTCAATGAGCAGTTCTTC

size: -
V: TRBV5-1
D: TRBD2
J: TRBJ2-1
CDR3: CASYGLGSYNEQFF
DNA: TGCGCCAGCTACGGACTAGGCTCCTACAATGAGCAGTTCTTC

size: -
V: TRBV7-9
D: TRBD1
J: TRBJ1-4
CDR3: CASRGDSGNEKLFF
DNA: TGTGCCAGCAGGGGGGACAGCGGAAATGAAAAACTGTTTTTT

size: once
V: TRBV5-1
D: -
J: TRBJ2-3
CDR3: CASSLDGTVPDTQYF
DNA: TGCGCCAGCAGCTTGGATGGGACGGTGCCAGATACGCAGTATTTT

size: -
V: TRBV28
D: -
J: TRBJ2-7
CDR3: CASSHGYEQYF
DNA: TGTGCCAGCAGCCACGGCTACGAGCAGTACTTC

size: -
V: TRBV27
D: TRBD1
J: TRBJ1-2
CDR3: CASSRTTGTGADYGYTF
DNA: TGTGCCAGCAGTAGAACAACCGGGACAGGGGCAGACTATGGCTACACCTTC

size: -
V: TRBV11-3
D: -
J: TRBJ2-7
CDR3: CASQRVTSSYEQYF
DNA: TGTGCCAGCCAGCGGGTTACAAGCTCCTACGAGCAGTACTTC

size: -
V: TRBV6-1
D: -
J: TRBJ2-1
CDR3: CASSEVRWGASYNEQFF
DNA: TGTGCCAGCAGTGAAGTTAGGTGGGGGGCAAGCTACAATGAGCAGTTCTTC

size: -
V: TRBV19
D: -
J: TRBJ2-5
CDR3: CASSSNMETQYF
DNA: TGTGCCAGTAGTTCCAATATGGAGACCCAGTACTTC